This T cell receptor (beta chain) comes out of a study of early T cells in non-severe SARS-CoV-2 infection. Looking at the study overall: The chains were unpaired, and the sequenced material was bulk RNA from unsorted whole blood.

Germline CDR1 is SGHAT and CDR2 is FQNNGV. Trimming cost V 4 bases and J 0 bases; bases outside gene matches: 9. The CDR3 totals 17 residues. TCRdb reprocessed the 5' RACE reads via MiXCR and lists one record per CDR3 protein. The table includes tens of thousands of distinct CDR3 sequences, 4.4% detected once. This clonotype has at least ten counts. The sequence came from an adult who was a healthcare worker with PCR-confirmed SARS-CoV-2 infection or an uninfected control (not recorded which). V gene TRBV11-2 combines with J gene TRBJ2-1, with TRBD2 matching over 7 bases. Sequences were obtained from whole blood. In nucleotides, the CDR3 is TGTGCCAGCAGCTCCGGGGGGTCGGAGGTCTCCTACAATGAGCAGTTCTTC. It specifies CASSSGGSEVSYNEQFF. Full variable domain (rest looked up from reference TRBV11-2 and TRBJ2-1): EAGVAQSPRYKIIEKRQSVAFWCNPISGHATLYWYQQILGQGPKLLIQFQNNGVVDDSQLPKDRFSAERLKGVDSTLKIQPAKLEDSAVYLCASSSGGSEVSYNEQFFGPGTRLTVL.